This T cell receptor beta chain was sequenced during a study of blood T cell repertoires in COVID-19. Looked up from germline, CDR1 is SGHTA and CDR2 is FQGNSA. The CDR3 consists of 14 residues. The V end lost 1 base, the J end lost 5 bases, and 11 bases lay between the germline ends. Sequenced by immunoSEQ multiplex PCR; TCRdb stores in-frame clones only, minus some. The sample includes about 100,000 clones, more than 75% of them seen just once. The chain couples TRBV7-2 to TRBJ2-5, with D maybe TRBD2 (5 bases). This sequence originates from a human donor in a cohort sampled during active COVID-19. Sequences were obtained from peripheral blood. The CDR3: CASSLVASYETQYF. The CDR3 nucleotides are TGTGCCAGCAGCTTAGTGGCTAGCTACGAGACCCAGTACTTC.